Listed below are T cell receptor beta chains from one sample, sequenced in a study of radiotherapy plus CTLA-4 blockade in lung cancer. Measured with immunoSEQ multiplex PCR; TCRdb has only the in-frame clones, and not every one. The table lists approximately 75,000 clones, around 82% of them singletons, with 7% to 8% in the top ten. The input for sequencing was peripheral blood, taken from a patient treated with radiotherapy plus ipilimumab. These receptors were taken from a human donor with non-small cell lung cancer who had a complete response to radiotherapy plus ipilimumab. The conserved cysteine and the conserved F or W are not part of the CDR3 here. A D gene is named only where the DNA matches it firmly.

v_call,j_call,d_call,cdr3_aa
TRBV6-5,TRBJ1-1,.,ASSLQGIPEAF
TRBV6-1,TRBJ2-2,.,ASSESGSGELF
TRBV27,TRBJ1-1,TRBD1,ASSPPGQVNTEAF
TRBV7-8,TRBJ1-2,.,ASSLEGSNVDGYT
TRBV30,TRBJ1-6,.,AWVPGTYDWDSPLH
TRBV2,TRBJ1-5,TRBD1,ASSEGTGNQPQH
TRBV7-2,TRBJ2-1,TRBD2,ASSLGLAEGREQF
TRBV7-2,TRBJ2-1,TRBD2,ASSQRTGGF
TRBV6-6,TRBJ2-5,TRBD1,ASGTFDRGDETQY
TRBV7-6,TRBJ2-1,.,ASSVRNEQF
TRBV7-2,TRBJ2-1,.,ASSLRGGFSYNEQF
TRBV30,TRBJ2-1,.,AWSVKNEQF
TRBV13,TRBJ1-1,.,ASIFGNMNTEAF
TRBV11-3,TRBJ2-3,.,ASSSMRVKSTDTQY
TRBV7-2,TRBJ2-3,TRBD2,ASSLVGGGVTDTQY
TRBV7-6,TRBJ2-7,TRBD2,ASSLPGTSGAYEQY
TRBV6-5,TRBJ2-5,.,ASSYSRMNTETQY
TRBV4-1,TRBJ1-4,.,ASSLLSGRSNEKLF
TRBV9,TRBJ1-3,.,ASSPSPGKGNTIY
TRBV5-5,TRBJ1-1,.,ASSPLTANTEAF
TRBV28,TRBJ1-5,.,ASSSPSVGSQPQH
TRBV2,TRBJ2-4,.,ASRRAQRSY
TRBV18,TRBJ2-3,.,ASSPDSTDTQY
TRBV5-1,TRBJ1-1,.,ASSAEGGRPEAF
TRBV7-2,TRBJ2-2,TRBD1,ASSPGTGTGELF
TRBV19,TRBJ1-5,TRBD1,ASSTGQGLNQPQH
TRBV5-8,TRBJ1-3,.,ASRLTGSGNTIY
TRBV5-6,TRBJ1-4,.,ASSLVTLEKLF
TRBV6-4,TRBJ1-2,TRBD1,ASSDFNRGPLEGNGYT
TRBV29-1,TRBJ2-1,.,SVEGGREPPWDEQF
TRBV7-2,TRBJ2-2,.,ASSSPGGELF
TRBV12-5,TRBJ1-4,.,ASGQGLSSEKLF
TRBV2,TRBJ2-2,.,ASSDEGHGGELF
TRBV6-4,TRBJ1-2,.,AILNPGGSHYGYT
TRBV7-8,.,.,ASSFRDSSYEQY
TRBV6-1,TRBJ2-1,.,ASSETPINEQF
TRBV7-6,TRBJ1-2,TRBD1,ASSLSGGYGYT
TRBV7-9,TRBJ1-3,.,ASSRVPGVGSGNTIY
TRBV6-1,TRBJ1-6,.,ASSEQSSYNSPLH